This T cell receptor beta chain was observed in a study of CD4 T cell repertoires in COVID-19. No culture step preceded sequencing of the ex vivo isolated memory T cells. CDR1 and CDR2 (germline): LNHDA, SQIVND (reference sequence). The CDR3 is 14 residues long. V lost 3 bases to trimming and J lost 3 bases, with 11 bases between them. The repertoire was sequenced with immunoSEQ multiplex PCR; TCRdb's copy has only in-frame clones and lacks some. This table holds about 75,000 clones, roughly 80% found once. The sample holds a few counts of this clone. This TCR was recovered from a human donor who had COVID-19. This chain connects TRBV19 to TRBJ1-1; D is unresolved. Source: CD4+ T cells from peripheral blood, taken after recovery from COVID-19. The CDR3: CASSMDDRHTEAFF. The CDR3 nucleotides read TGTGCCAGTAGTATGGACGATAGACACACTGAAGCTTTCTTT.